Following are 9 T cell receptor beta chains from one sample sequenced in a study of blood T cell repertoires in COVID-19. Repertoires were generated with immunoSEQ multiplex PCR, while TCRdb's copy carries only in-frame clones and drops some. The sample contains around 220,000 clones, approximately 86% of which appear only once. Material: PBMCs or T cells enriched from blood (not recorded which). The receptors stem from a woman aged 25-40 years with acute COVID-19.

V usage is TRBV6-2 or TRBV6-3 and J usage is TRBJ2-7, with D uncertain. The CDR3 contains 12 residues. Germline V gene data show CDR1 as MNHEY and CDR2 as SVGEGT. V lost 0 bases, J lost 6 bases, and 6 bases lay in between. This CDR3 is CASSYSKSEQYF. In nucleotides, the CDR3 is TGTGCCAGCAGTTACTCGAAGAGCGAGCAGTACTTC.

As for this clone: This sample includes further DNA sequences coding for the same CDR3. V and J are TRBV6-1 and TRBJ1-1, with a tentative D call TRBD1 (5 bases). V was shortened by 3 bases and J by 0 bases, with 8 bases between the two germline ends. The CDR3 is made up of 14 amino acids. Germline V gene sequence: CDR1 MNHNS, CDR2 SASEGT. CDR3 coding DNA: TGTGCCAGCAGTGATAGACAGTTGAACACTGAAGCTTTCTTT. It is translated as CASSDRQLNTEAFF.

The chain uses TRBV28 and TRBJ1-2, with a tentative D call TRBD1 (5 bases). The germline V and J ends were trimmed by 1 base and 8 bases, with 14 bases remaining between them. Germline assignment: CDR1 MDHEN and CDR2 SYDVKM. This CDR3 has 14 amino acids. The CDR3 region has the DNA TGTGCCAGCAGTTTATTGAAGGGAGGGGAAGGCTACACCTTC. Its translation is CASSLLKGGEGYTF.

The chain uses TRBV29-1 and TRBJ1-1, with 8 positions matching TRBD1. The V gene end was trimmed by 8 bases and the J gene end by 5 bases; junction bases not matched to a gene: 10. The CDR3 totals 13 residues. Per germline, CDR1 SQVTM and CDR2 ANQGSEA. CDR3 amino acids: CSIGQGSQTEAFF. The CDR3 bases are TGCAGCATCGGACAGGGATCGCAGACTGAAGCTTTCTTT.

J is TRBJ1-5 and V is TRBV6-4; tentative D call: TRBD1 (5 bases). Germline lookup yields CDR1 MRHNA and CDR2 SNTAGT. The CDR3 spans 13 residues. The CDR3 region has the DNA TGTGGGGAGGAGGGGCGCGGAGATCAGCCCCAGCATTTT. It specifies CGEEGRGDQPQHF.

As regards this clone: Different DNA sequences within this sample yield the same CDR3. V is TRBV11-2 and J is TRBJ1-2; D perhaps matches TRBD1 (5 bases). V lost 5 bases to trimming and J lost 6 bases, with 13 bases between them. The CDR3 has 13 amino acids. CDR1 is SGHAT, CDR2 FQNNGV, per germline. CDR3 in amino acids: CASSLGTGDGYTF. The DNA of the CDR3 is TGTGCCAGCAGCCTGGGTACAGGAGATGGCTACACCTTC.

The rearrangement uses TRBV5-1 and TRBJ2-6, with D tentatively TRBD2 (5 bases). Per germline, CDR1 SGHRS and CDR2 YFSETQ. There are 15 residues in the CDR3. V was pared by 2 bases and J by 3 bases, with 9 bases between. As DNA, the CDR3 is TGCGCCAGCAGCTTTGACGGAGGTGGGGCCAACGTCCTGACTTTC. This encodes CASSFDGGGANVLTF.

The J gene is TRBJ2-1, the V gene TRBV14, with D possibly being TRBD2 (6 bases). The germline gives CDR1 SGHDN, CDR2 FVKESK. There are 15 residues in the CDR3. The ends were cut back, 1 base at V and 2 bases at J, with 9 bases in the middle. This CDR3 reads CASSQVGGTYNEQFF. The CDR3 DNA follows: TGTGCCAGCAGCCAAGTCGGGGGAACCTACAATGAGCAGTTCTTC.

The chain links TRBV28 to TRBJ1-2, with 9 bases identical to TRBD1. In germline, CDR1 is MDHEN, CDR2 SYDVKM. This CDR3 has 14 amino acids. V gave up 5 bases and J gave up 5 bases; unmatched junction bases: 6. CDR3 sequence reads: CASSPTGGAYGYTF. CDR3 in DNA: TGTGCCAGCAGTCCCACAGGGGGCGCTTATGGCTACACCTTC.